The next 18 T cell receptor beta chains were all read from a single sample in a study of human T cells and chemical hapten exposure. TCRdb ran MiXCR on the RACE reads and lists one entry per CDR3 protein. This sample has about 82,000 distinct CDR3 sequences, with under 15% found just once. Documented time point: patch test 3, about 24 weeks after DPC sensitization. Indicated treatment: therapeutic diphenylcyclopropenone sensitization with weekly scalp DPC. The input for sequencing was whole blood, taken in connection with sensitization to the hapten diphenylcyclopropenone (DPC). The origin of the receptors is a woman between 45 and 60 years old with alopecia areata. Some clones in this sample may be carry-over from other donors' samples.

In this sample, this clonotype turned up a few times. The rearrangement links TRBV20-1 to TRBJ1-2; 11 bases fit TRBD1. Per the germline V gene, CDR1 is DFQATT and CDR2 is SNEGSKA (reference sequence). V was clipped by 5 bases and J by 2 bases; unmatched bases: 1. This CDR3 is 13 amino acids long. CDR3 nucleotide sequence: TGCAGTGCTGGGGACAGGGGGAACTATGGCTACACCTTC. It specifies CSAGDRGNYGYTF.

This clonotype was seen a few times. This chain connects TRBV5-1 to TRBJ2-1, with TRBD2 matching over 7 bases. Germline-derived CDR1 and CDR2 are SGHRS and YFSETQ. Trimming took 0 bases from V and 7 from J; bases not matched to a gene: 10. The CDR3 sequence is 16 residues long. The CDR3 loop is CASSLALMRERNEQFF. In DNA form, the CDR3 reads TGCGCCAGCAGCTTGGCCCTCATGCGGGAGAGGAATGAGCAGTTCTTC.

This rearrangement joins TRBV28 to TRBJ2-7; 8 bases are shared with TRBD2. The CDR3 runs 16 residues. In germline, CDR1 is MDHEN, CDR2 SYDVKM. J lost 0 bases, V lost 4 bases, and 8 bases had no gene match. The CDR3 reads CASSYPPGGTSYEQYF. The CDR3 coding sequence is TGTGCCAGCAGTTACCCCCCGGGAGGGACCTCCTACGAGCAGTACTTC.

The rearrangement uses TRBV4-3 and TRBJ1-5, with D possibly being TRBD1 (6 bases). The CDR3 consists of 13 residues. V dropped 5 bases and J dropped 7 bases, with 12 bases sitting between them. Looked up from germline, CDR1 is LGHNA and CDR2 is YSLEER. The CDR3 region is CASSLRGEQPQHF. DNA of the CDR3: TGCGCCAGCAGCTTGAGGGGGGAGCAGCCCCAGCATTTT.

This clonotype was detected ten times or more. The V call is TRBV30, the J call TRBJ1-1; TRBD1 might be the D (5 bases). The CDR3 spans 13 residues. Trimming removed 2 bases at V and 0 bases at J, with 7 bases between. Germline V gene data show CDR1 as GTSNPN and CDR2 as SVGIG (reference sequence). Here the CDR3 DNA reads TGTGCCTGGAGTCCAGGGATGAACACTGAAGCTTTCTTT. It specifies CAWSPGMNTEAFF.

The chain is built from TRBV20-1 and TRBJ1-5; D is unclear. The CDR3 spans 15 residues. V was trimmed by 0 bases and J by 2 bases, leaving 11 bases between them. CDR1 and CDR2 (germline): DFQATT, SNEGSKA (reference sequence). The CDR3 DNA follows: TGCAGTGCTAGAGATTTGACTTTGGGCAATCAGCCCCAGCATTTT. This codes for CSARDLTLGNQPQHF.

The table lists this clonotype with a few counts. The chain employs TRBV23-1 and TRBJ2-7, with TRBD2 identical over 9 bases. TRBV23-1 is an open reading frame whose function is uncertain. J lost 0 bases, V lost 3 bases, and 18 bases had no gene match. The CDR3 extends over 20 amino acids. The CDR3 protein is CASSHPSLGGRAAHSYEQYF. In DNA form, the CDR3 reads TGCGCCAGCAGTCATCCTAGTCTTGGCGGGAGGGCAGCTCACTCCTACGAGCAGTACTTC.

The table lists this clonotype with a few counts. This chain links TRBV15 with TRBJ2-2; the D gene is possibly TRBD2 (5 bases). V was trimmed by 1 base and J by 0 bases, leaving 9 bases between them. CDR3 length equals 16 residues. From germline, CDR1 is LNHNV and CDR2 YYDKDF (reference sequence). The CDR3 reads CATSRVDFPNTGELFF. Here the CDR3 DNA reads TGTGCCACCAGCAGAGTGGACTTCCCGAACACCGGGGAGCTGTTTTTT.

This clonotype was found a few times. This chain uses TRBV20-1 with TRBJ2-3, with TRBD2 as a possible D gene (6 bases). V was trimmed by 5 bases and J by 10 bases, leaving 10 bases between them. Germline assignment: CDR1 DFQATT and CDR2 SNEGSKA (reference sequence). This CDR3 region has 10 residues. CDR3 sequence: CSAWRAAQYF. CDR3 nucleotide sequence: TGCAGTGCTTGGAGGGCTGCGCAGTATTTT.

V usage is TRBV6-2 or TRBV6-3 and J usage is TRBJ1-4; 10 bases line up with TRBD1. The CDR3 has 14 residues. Germline lookup yields CDR1 MNHEY and CDR2 SVGEGT. V lost 8 bases, J lost 6 bases, and 6 bases stayed unmatched. The CDR3 nucleotides read TGTGCCAGCGGACGGGGACAGGGGCATGAAAAACTGTTTTTT. Its protein is CASGRGQGHEKLFF.

This clonotype came up a few times. The chain carries TRBV20-1 and TRBJ1-2; D is unresolved. The CDR3 loop spans 15 amino acids. Germline V lookup: CDR1 DFQATT, CDR2 SNEGSKA (reference sequence). Trimming took off 0 bases at V and 5 bases at J, with 16 bases between the two ends. The CDR3 DNA sequence: TGCAGTGCTAGAGATTTAGAGGACCCGGGTTATGGCTACACCTTC. This codes for CSARDLEDPGYGYTF.

This chain connects TRBV30 to TRBJ2-7; D ambiguous. Germline V gene lookup returns CDR1 GTSNPN and CDR2 SVGIG (reference sequence). The CDR3 has 11 residues. V was cut by 1 base and J by 13 bases, with 14 bases left in between. This CDR3 is CAWSDLITGYF. The CDR3 region has the DNA TGTGCCTGGAGTGACCTCATCACCGGTTACTTC.

Many counts were recorded for this clonotype. V gene TRBV3-1 combines with J gene TRBJ2-3; 8 bases agree with TRBD2. V gave up 3 bases and J gave up 2 bases; unmatched junction bases: 7. The CDR3 spans 16 residues. Germline V gene data show CDR1 as LGHDT and CDR2 as YNNKEL (reference sequence). The CDR3 DNA follows: TGTGCCAGCAGCCACCCCATAGCGGGAACCACAGATACGCAGTATTTT. It yields the protein CASSHPIAGTTDTQYF.

The chain combines TRBV20-1 with TRBJ1-1; 10 nucleotides match TRBD1. The V gene's germline CDR1 is DFQATT and CDR2 SNEGSKA (reference sequence). This CDR3 contains 13 residues. The CDR3 region has the DNA TGCAGCCCTGCCGGACAGGGGGTCATTGAAGCTTTCTTT. Translation gives CSPAGQGVIEAFF.

This clonotype was found many times. This chain joins TRBV18 and TRBJ1-1; no firm D call. Germline loops: CDR1 KGHSH, CDR2 LQKENI. The CDR3 covers 15 residues. V gave up 3 bases and J gave up 2 bases, with 13 bases separating them. The DNA of the CDR3 is TGTGCCAGCTCACCCTCTGTGGCTGGCAACACTGAAGCTTTCTTT. This translates into CASSPSVAGNTEAFF.

This clonotype was detected ten times or more. The V call is TRBV27, the J call TRBJ2-7, with D hard to call. Germline V gene sequence: CDR1 MNHEY, CDR2 SMNVEV (reference sequence). CDR3 length equals 12 residues. V was pared by 6 bases and J by 4 bases, with 10 bases between. The CDR3 nucleotides read TGTGCCAGCAGATCTACAGTATACGAGCAGTACTTC. Residues: CASRSTVYEQYF.

The genes are TRBV29-1 and TRBJ2-3; 7 bases align to TRBD2. The V gene's germline CDR1 is SQVTM and CDR2 ANQGSEA. V shed 8 bases and J 0 bases; nucleotides not matched to a gene: 5. The CDR3 consists of 13 residues. The CDR3 nucleotides are TGCAGCAGCGAGCGGGGCAGCACAGATACGCAGTATTTT. This encodes CSSERGSTDTQYF.

CDR3 in DNA: TGTGCCAGCAGCAAGAGGGACAGTAGTAACTATGGCTACACCTTC. This translates into CASSKRDSSNYGYTF. V usage is TRBV5-6 and J usage is TRBJ1-2; 7 positions match TRBD1. The CDR3 is 15 amino acids. Germline V gene sequence: CDR1 SGHDT, CDR2 YYEEEE. The V segment lost 4 bases and the J segment 1 base; nucleotides outside the gene matches: 7.